Listed here are 3 T cell receptor beta chains from one sample, sequenced in a study of sequential checkpoint blockade in melanoma. Assay used: immunoSEQ multiplex PCR; TCRdb lists only in-frame clones, some missing. The table lists around 12,000 clones, approximately 82% of them singletons. Treatment denoted: randomized to nivolumab then ipilimumab (arm A) or the reverse (arm B). The sample consisted of CD8+ T cells sorted from blood (inferred from file names), taken from a patient given nivolumab and ipilimumab in sequence. All receptors come from a human donor with melanoma.

This clone was seen more than once but under ten times. The genes are TRBV5-1 and TRBJ2-3; a weak D match, TRBD1 (6 bases). This CDR3 has 16 amino acids. Germline V lookup: CDR1 SGHRS, CDR2 YFSETQ. The germline V and J ends were trimmed by 6 bases and 0 bases, with 17 bases remaining between them. CDR3 bases: TGCGCCAGCACCGAACCCAGGGACACTAGCACAGATACGCAGTATTTT. Protein sequence: CASTEPRDTSTDTQYF.

CDR3 sequence: CASSPGLAGSLYEQYF. Here the CDR3 DNA reads TGCGCCAGCAGCCCGGGACTAGCGGGGAGTCTATACGAGCAGTACTTC. V usage is TRBV5-1 and J usage is TRBJ2-7; 13 nucleotides align to TRBD2. CDR1 and CDR2 from the germline V gene are SGHRS and YFSETQ. CDR3 length: 16 residues. J was trimmed by 4 bases and V by 4 bases; bases with no gene match: 8. Full variable domain (missing parts from reference TRBV5-1 and TRBJ2-7): KAGVTQTPRYLIKTRGQQVTLSCSPISGHRSVSWYQQTPGQGLQFLFEYFSETQRNKGNFPGRFSGRQFSNSRSEMNVSTLELGDSALYLCASSPGLAGSLYEQYFGPGTRLTVT.

This sequence joins TRBV7-9 and TRBJ2-2; 12 nucleotides line up with TRBD1. The length of the CDR3 is 12 residues. The V gene end was trimmed by 8 bases and the J gene end by 9 bases; junction bases not matched to a gene: 1. Germline CDR1 reads SEHNR; CDR2 reads FQNEAQ (reference sequence). This CDR3 reads CASGTGGRELFF. CDR3 nucleotides: TGTGCCAGCGGGACAGGGGGCCGGGAGCTGTTTTTT.